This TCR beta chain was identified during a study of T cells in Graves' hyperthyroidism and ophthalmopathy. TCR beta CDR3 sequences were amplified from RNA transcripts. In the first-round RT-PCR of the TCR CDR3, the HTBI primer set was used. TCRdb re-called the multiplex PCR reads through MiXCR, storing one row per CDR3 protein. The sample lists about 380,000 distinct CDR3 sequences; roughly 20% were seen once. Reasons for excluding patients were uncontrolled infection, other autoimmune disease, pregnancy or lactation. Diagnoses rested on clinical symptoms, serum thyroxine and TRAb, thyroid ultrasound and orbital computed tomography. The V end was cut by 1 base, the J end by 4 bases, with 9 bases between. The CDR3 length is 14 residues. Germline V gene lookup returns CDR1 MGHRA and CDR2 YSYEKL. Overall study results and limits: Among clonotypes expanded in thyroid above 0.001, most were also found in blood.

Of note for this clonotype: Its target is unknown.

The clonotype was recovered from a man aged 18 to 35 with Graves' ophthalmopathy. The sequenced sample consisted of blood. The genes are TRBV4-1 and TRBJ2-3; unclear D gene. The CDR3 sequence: CASSQASHPDTQYF. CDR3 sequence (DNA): TGCGCCAGCAGCCAAGCGAGTCATCCAGATACGCAGTATTTT.